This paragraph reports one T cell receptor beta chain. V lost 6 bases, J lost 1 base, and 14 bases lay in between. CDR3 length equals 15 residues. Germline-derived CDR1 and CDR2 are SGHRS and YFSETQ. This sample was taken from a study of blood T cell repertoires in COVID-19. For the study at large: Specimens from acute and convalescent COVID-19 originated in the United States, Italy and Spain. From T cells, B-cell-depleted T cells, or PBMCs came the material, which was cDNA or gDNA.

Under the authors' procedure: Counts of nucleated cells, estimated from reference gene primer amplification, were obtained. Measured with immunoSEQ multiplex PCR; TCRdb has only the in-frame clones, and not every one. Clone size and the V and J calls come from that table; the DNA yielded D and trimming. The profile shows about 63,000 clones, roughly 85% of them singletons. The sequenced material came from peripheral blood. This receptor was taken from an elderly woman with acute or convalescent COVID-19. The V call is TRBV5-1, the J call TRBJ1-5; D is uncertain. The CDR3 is CASKPSPGSNQPQHF. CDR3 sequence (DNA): TGCGCCAGCAAACCTAGCCCGGGGAGCAATCAGCCCCAGCATTTT.